This T cell receptor (beta chain) was sequenced during a study of blood T cell repertoires in COVID-19. Whole-study context: Some COVID-19 samples were acute and others convalescent; all came from the United States, Italy and Spain. From T cells, B-cell-depleted T cells, or PBMCs came the material, which was cDNA or gDNA.

Authors' processing steps: Amplification from reference gene primers served as the basis for estimated nucleated cell counts. Only in-frame clones appear in the TCRdb table, and some are missing; sequencing was by immunoSEQ multiplex PCR. The V and J calls and the clone size are those of that table, but D and trimming were determined from the DNA. The sample yields about 120,000 clones, about 86% seen once. J gave up 7 bases and V 4 bases, and 8 bases lay outside the gene matches. The CDR3 covers 15 residues. CDR1 is SGHRS, CDR2 YFSETQ, per germline. This sequence originates from a man between 65 and 85 years old who had recovered from COVID-19. The sample comprised peripheral blood. The chain couples TRBV5-1 to TRBJ1-6; TRBD1 matches 7 bases. DNA for the CDR3: TGCGCCAGCAGCGTCGTTCGGGACAGCAATTCACCCCTCCACTTT. Translating gives CASSVVRDSNSPLHF. The full variable domain, completed using reference TRBV5-1 and TRBJ1-6, is KAGVTQTPRYLIKTRGQQVTLSCSPISGHRSVSWYQQTPGQGLQFLFEYFSETQRNKGNFPGRFSGRQFSNSRSEMNVSTLELGDSALYLCASSVVRDSNSPLHFGNGTRLTVT.